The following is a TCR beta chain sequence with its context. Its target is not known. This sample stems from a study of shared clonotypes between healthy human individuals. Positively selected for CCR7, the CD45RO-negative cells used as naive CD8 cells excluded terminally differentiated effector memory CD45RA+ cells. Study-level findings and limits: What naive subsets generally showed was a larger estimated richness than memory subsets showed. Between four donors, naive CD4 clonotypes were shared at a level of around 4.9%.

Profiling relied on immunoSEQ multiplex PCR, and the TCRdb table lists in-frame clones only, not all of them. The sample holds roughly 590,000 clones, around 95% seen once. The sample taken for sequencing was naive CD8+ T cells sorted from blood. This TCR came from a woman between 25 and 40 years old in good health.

The CDR3: CASSQVGDSGQYF. Here the CDR3 DNA reads TGCGCCAGCAGCCAAGTTGGGGACTCGGGACAGTACTTC. The chain joins TRBV4-1 to TRBJ2-7, with D possibly matching TRBD2 (6 bases). CDR1 MGHRA and CDR2 YSYEKL come from the germline V gene. The CDR3 is 13 residues long. The V and J ends lost 1 base and 10 bases respectively, with 14 bases between them.